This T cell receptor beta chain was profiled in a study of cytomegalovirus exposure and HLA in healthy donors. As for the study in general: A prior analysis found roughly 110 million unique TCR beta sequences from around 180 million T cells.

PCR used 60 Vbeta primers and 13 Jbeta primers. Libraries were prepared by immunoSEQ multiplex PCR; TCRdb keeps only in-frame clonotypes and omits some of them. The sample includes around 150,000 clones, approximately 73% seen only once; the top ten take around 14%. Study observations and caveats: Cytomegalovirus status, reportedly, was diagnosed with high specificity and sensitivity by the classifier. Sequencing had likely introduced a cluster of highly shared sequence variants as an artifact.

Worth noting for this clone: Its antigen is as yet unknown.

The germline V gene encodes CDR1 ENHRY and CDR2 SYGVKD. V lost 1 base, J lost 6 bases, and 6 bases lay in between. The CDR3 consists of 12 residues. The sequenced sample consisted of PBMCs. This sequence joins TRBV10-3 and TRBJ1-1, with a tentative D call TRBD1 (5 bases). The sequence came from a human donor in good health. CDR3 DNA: TGTGCCATCAGTGAGTGGGGCGCTGAAGCTTTCTTT. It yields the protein CAISEWGAEAFF.